One sample yielded the 2 T cell receptor beta chains listed below, sequenced in a study of T cell responses to AZD1222 COVID-19 vaccine. Assay used: immunoSEQ multiplex PCR; TCRdb lists only in-frame clones, some missing. The repertoire has about 84,000 clones, about 85% of them found once; the top ten carry roughly 1.6%. Sequencing was performed on peripheral blood, taken on day 0 of AZD1222 vaccination. These receptors originate from an adult in good health.

This chain uses TRBV7-9 with TRBJ2-1; 10 nucleotides agree with TRBD1. There are 15 residues in the CDR3. The V segment lost 5 bases and the J segment 7 bases; nucleotides outside the gene matches: 8. The V gene's germline CDR1 is SEHNR and CDR2 FQNEAQ (reference sequence). For the CDR3, the DNA is TGTGCCAGCAGCCGTGGACAGGGGGGCCTTAATGAGCAGTTCTTC. Protein sequence: CASSRGQGGLNEQFF. Variable domain in full (rest from reference TRBV7-9 and TRBJ2-1): DTGVSQNPRHKITKRGQNVTFRCDPISEHNRLYWYRQTLGQGPEFLTYFQNEAQLEKSRLLSDRFSAERPKGSFSTLEIQRTEQGDSAMYLCASSRGQGGLNEQFFGPGTRLTVL.

Comments on this clone: The CDR3 does not close with the conserved phenylalanine or tryptophan, likely indicating a read error. No DNA is shown, since the ends of the CDR3 on it are uncertain; the CDR3 is the one TCRdb lists. The V gene is TRBV5-1, the J gene TRBJ1-1. The CDR3 has 8 amino acids, counting both end residues. Germline CDR1 SGHRS, CDR2 YFSETQ. The chain's CDR3 is CARPPGTI.